These 7 T cell receptor beta chains came from one sample sequenced in a study of graft-versus-host responses after intestinal transplantation. Responder cells labeled with CFSE (roughly 200,000) were co-plated with irradiated stimulator cells labeled with violet dye (roughly 200,000). Clones were sequenced by immunoSEQ multiplex PCR, and TCRdb holds only the in-frame ones, with some missing. Of about 12,000 clones in the sample, approximately 35% are singletons; the top ten hold more than 2.5%. The sample was alloreactive CD8+ T cells from a mixed lymphocyte reaction culture, taken before intestinal transplant. Documented subset: CFSE-low proliferating T cells sorted from approximately 6-day pre-transplant mixed lymphocyte reaction (GvH or HvG direction). These receptors all stem from a human patient who received an intestinal transplant.

This clone was counted a few times. This chain uses TRBV6-5 with TRBJ2-1, with 7 bases that match TRBD1. V lost 2 bases and J lost 7; bases outside the gene matches: 5. CDR1 and CDR2 from the germline V gene are MNHEY and SVGAGI. The length of the CDR3 is 14 residues. The CDR3 nucleotides read TGTGCCAGCAGTTACGGCCCACAGGGGAATGAGCAGTTCTTC. Its translation is CASSYGPQGNEQFF.

This clone was counted a few times. A much larger clone differs by one base, so this may be a read error. The genes are TRBV13 and TRBJ2-7; a weak D match, TRBD2 (5 bases). V lost 4 bases to trimming and J lost 2 bases, with 12 bases between them. The CDR3 totals 14 residues. Looked up from germline, CDR1 is PRHDT and CDR2 is FYEKMQ (reference sequence). The CDR3 reads CASSYSAGPYEQYF. CDR3 nucleotides: TGTGCCAGCAGCTACTCCGCGGGTCCCTACGAGCAGTACTTC.

This clone was picked up a small number of times. This rearrangement joins TRBV6-6 to TRBJ2-1; 7 nucleotides agree with TRBD2. The CDR3 runs to 16 residues. The V gene's germline CDR1 is MNHNY and CDR2 SVGAGI (reference sequence). V shed 0 bases and J 2 bases; nucleotides not matched to a gene: 4. Here the CDR3 DNA reads TGTGCCAGCAGTTACTCCCGGGAGGAGGCCTACAATGAGCAGTTCTTC. Translated, it gives CASSYSREEAYNEQFF.

The chain has TRBV27 and TRBJ2-7; D is uncertain. Trimming pared 5 bases from V and 3 bases from J, leaving 11 bases between. There are 13 residues in the CDR3. Germline V gene lookup returns CDR1 MNHEY and CDR2 SMNVEV (reference sequence). CDR3 sequence (DNA): TGTGCCAGCAGTGGTATAGGTGGCTACGAGCAGTACTTC. Its protein is CASSGIGGYEQYF.

The sample holds a few counts of this clone. J is TRBJ2-1 and V is TRBV28; 7 bases fit TRBD2. Germline trimming cut 5 bases from V and 8 bases from J; bases unmatched to any gene: 15. From germline, CDR1 is MDHEN and CDR2 SYDVKM. This CDR3 spans 16 amino acids. This CDR3 is CASSPPGGWVQDEQFF. In DNA, the CDR3 is TGTGCCAGCAGTCCCCCGGGGGGATGGGTACAAGATGAGCAGTTCTTC.

V is TRBV7-3 and J is TRBJ2-1, with D uncertain. CDR1 is SGHTA, CDR2 FQGTGA, per germline. CDR3 length: 15 amino acids. The germline V and J ends were trimmed by 1 base and 0 bases, with 7 bases remaining between them. CDR3 nucleotide sequence: TGTGCCAGCAGCTTAAGCGGACCCTCCTACAATGAGCAGTTCTTC. Translating it yields CASSLSGPSYNEQFF.

This clone was seen once. Mismatch with germline at one junction end may stem from a read error. Other DNA variants within this sample encode the same CDR3. The rearrangement links TRBV28 to TRBJ2-7; 9 bases are a match to TRBD2. The CDR3 loop spans 17 amino acids. Germline V gene lookup returns CDR1 MDHEN and CDR2 SYDVKM. In DNA, the CDR3 is TGCGCCAGCAGGAGAGAAGGCGGGAGGGCCGGTCGCCACGAGCAGTACTTC. Translation: CASRREGGRAGRHEQYF.